This entry describes one T cell receptor (beta chain). The sample has other DNA sequences that encode this CDR3 too. These data originate in a study of control samples from healthy donors and cancer patients. The method was immunoSEQ multiplex PCR; TCRdb's version includes in-frame clones alone and lacks a portion of them. Of about 250,000 clones listed, roughly 82% are singletons. This clonotype was sampled from a woman aged 55-69 years with lung cancer. Material: PBMCs.

CDR3 DNA: TGTGCCAGCAGCTTGCGGGCTAAGGACAATGAGCAGTTCTTC. Protein product: CASSLRAKDNEQFF. The chain carries TRBV11-3 and TRBJ2-1; D possibly corresponds to TRBD2 (5 bases). V was trimmed by 3 bases and J by 5 bases, leaving 11 bases between them. The CDR3 extends over 14 amino acids. Germline assignment: CDR1 SGHNT and CDR2 YENEEA.